Below, 6 T cell receptor beta chains from the same sample are listed, as sequenced in a study of cytomegalovirus exposure and HLA in healthy donors. With 60 Vbeta and 13 Jbeta primers, the PCR was carried out. Repertoires were generated with immunoSEQ multiplex PCR, while TCRdb's copy carries only in-frame clones and drops some. The profile shows about 94,000 clones, over 50% of them singletons. Material: PBMCs. All receptors come from a man aged 25 to 45 in good health and CMV-seronegative.

The chain has TRBV4-3 and TRBJ2-3; 10 bases fit TRBD2. CDR1 and CDR2 (germline): LGHNA, YSLEER. V lost 0 bases, J lost 5 bases, and 8 bases stayed unmatched. This CDR3 comprises 17 residues. CDR3 nucleotides: TGCGCCAGCAGCCAAGATCCCAGCGGGGGGGCCAAAGATACGCAGTATTTT. It codes for CASSQDPSGGAKDTQYF.

Here the CDR3 DNA reads TGCGCCAGCAGCTTGGGGGAGCGACGGGAGACCCAGTACTTC. It is translated as CASSLGERRETQYF. The chain combines TRBV5-1 with TRBJ2-5; TRBD2 is a possible D gene (5 bases). V shed 0 bases and J shed 5 bases, with 11 bases lying between them. Germline loops: CDR1 SGHRS, CDR2 YFSETQ. The CDR3 is 14 amino acids.

Points on this clone: In the same sample, other DNA sequences code for this CDR3. The chain is built from TRBV7-3 and TRBJ2-1; 7 bases line up with TRBD2. The trim removed 2 bases at V and 4 bases at J, leaving 5 bases unmatched. The CDR3 consists of 15 residues. Germline V gene lookup returns CDR1 SGHTA and CDR2 FQGTGA. The CDR3: CASSLGREPYNEQFF. The CDR3 coding sequence is TGTGCCAGCAGCTTAGGGCGGGAGCCGTACAATGAGCAGTTCTTC.

V and J are TRBV29-1 and TRBJ2-1; D ambiguous. With 4 bases removed from V and 2 bases from J, the gap between germline ends came to 9 bases. Germline V lookup: CDR1 SQVTM, CDR2 ANQGSEA. The CDR3 has 13 amino acids. In DNA, the CDR3 is TGCAGCGTTGCTCAGGTTGCCTACAATGAGCAGTTCTTC. This encodes CSVAQVAYNEQFF.

The rearrangement joins TRBV9 to TRBJ2-2; 7 bases are a match to TRBD2. CDR3 length: 15 residues. Germline V gene lookup returns CDR1 SGDLS and CDR2 YYNGEE. V was pared by 0 bases and J by 2 bases, with 1 base of the junction left unmatched. CDR3 amino acids: CASSVGDYNTGELFF. The CDR3 DNA follows: TGTGCCAGCAGCGTAGGGGACTACAACACCGGGGAGCTGTTTTTT. The whole variable domain, remainder taken from reference TRBV9 and TRBJ2-2, is DSGVTQTPKHLITATGQRVTLRCSPRSGDLSVYWYQQSLDQGLQFLIQYYNGEERAKGNILERFSAQQFPDLHSELNLSSLELGDSALYFCASSVGDYNTGELFFGEGSRLTVL.

The rearrangement uses TRBV25-1 and TRBJ1-2, with 7 bases fitting TRBD1. The CDR3 has 14 amino acids. The J segment lost 7 bases and the V segment lost 7 bases, leaving 12 bases of the junction unmatched. Germline V gene lookup returns CDR1 MGHDK and CDR2 SYGVNS. CDR3 in DNA: TGTGCCAGCACCTGGACAGGCAAGATAGGTGGCTACACCTTC. Translation gives CASTWTGKIGGYTF.